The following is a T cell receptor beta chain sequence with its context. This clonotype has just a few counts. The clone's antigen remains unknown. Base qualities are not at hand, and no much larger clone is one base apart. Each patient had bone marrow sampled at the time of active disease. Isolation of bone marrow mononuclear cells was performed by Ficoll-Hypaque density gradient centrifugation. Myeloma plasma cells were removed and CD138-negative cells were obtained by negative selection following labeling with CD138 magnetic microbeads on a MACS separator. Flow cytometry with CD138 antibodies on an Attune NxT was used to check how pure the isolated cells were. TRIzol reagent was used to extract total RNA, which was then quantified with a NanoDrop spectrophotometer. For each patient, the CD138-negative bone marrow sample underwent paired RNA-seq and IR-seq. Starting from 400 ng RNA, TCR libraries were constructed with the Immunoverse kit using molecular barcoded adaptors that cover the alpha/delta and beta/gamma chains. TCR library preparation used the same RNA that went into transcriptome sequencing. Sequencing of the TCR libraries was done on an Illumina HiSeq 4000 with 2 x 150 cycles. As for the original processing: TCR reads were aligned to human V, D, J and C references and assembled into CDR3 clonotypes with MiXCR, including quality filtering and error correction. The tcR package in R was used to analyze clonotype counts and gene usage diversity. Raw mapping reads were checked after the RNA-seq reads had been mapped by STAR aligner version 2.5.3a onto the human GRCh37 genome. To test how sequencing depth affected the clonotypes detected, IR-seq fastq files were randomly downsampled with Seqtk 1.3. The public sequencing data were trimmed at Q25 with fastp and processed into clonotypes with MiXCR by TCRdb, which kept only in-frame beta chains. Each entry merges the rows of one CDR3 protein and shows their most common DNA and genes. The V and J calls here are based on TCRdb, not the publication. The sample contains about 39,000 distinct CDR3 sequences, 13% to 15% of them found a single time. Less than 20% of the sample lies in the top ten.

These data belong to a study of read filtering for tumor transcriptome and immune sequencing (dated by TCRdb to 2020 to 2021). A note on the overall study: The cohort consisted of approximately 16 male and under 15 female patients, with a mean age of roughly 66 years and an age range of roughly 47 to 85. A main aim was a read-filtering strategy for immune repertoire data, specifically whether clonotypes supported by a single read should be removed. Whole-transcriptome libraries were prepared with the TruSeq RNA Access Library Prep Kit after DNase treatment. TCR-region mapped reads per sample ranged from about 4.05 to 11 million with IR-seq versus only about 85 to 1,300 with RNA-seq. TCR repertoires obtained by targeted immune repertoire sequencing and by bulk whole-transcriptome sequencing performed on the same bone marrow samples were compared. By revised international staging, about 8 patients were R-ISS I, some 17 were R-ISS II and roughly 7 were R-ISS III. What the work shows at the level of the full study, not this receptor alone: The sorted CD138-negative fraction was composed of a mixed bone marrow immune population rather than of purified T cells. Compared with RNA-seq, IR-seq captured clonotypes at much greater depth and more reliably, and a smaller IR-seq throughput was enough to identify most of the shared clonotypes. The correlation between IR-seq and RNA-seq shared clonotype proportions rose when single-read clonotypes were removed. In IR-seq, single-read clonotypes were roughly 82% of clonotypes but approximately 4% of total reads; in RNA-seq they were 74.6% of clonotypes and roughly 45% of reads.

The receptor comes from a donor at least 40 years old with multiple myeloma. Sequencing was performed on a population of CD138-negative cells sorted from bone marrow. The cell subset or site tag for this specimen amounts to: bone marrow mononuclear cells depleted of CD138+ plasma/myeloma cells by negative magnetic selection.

The CDR3 in this case is CASSAPGRASTGELFF. Here is the DNA: TGTGCCAGCAGTGCCCCCGGCAGGGCTTCCACCGGGGAGCTGTTTTTT. The V and J segments used are TRBV25-1 and TRBJ2-2, and the D gene may be TRBD1, 5 bases matching. CDR1 MGHDK and CDR2 SYGVNS were looked up in the germline V gene. The trim is 4 bases for V and 4 bases for J, with a gap of 16 bases between the germline ends. The CDR3, cysteine through phenylalanine, is 16 amino acids long. Only CDR3 DNA is held: 48 bases, read in frame from base 1.